The 18 T cell receptor beta chains presented below share a single source sample, sequenced in a study of early T cells in non-severe SARS-CoV-2 infection. TCRdb fed the 5' RACE reads into MiXCR, producing one record per CDR3 protein. The sample has some 19,000 distinct CDR3 sequences, over 4% seen once. The source material was whole blood. The receptors were gathered from an adult who was a healthcare worker with PCR-confirmed SARS-CoV-2 infection or an uninfected control (not recorded which).

This clonotype was seen repeatedly, ten times or more. The chain has TRBV4-3 and TRBJ1-1; D is ambiguous. With 0 bases removed from V and 0 bases from J, the gap between germline ends came to 11 bases. The CDR3 has 16 amino acids. Germline V gene lookup returns CDR1 LGHNA and CDR2 YSLEER. The CDR3 DNA reads TGCGCCAGCAGCCAAGATTGGCGGGAGATGAACACTGAAGCTTTCTTT. Protein sequence: CASSQDWREMNTEAFF.

The chain has TRBV27 and TRBJ1-6; no reliable D call. This CDR3 comprises 14 residues. The germline gives CDR1 MNHEY, CDR2 SMNVEV (reference sequence). V was trimmed by 1 base and J by 5 bases, leaving 6 bases between them. The CDR3 coding sequence is TGTGCCAGCAGTTTATTGAGAGATAATTCACCCCTCCACTTT. Its protein is CASSLLRDNSPLHF.

This clonotype was seen ten or more times. The chain has TRBV5-1 and TRBJ2-2; D gene ambiguous. Germline V gene data show CDR1 as SGHRS and CDR2 as YFSETQ. The CDR3 extends over 15 amino acids. The V gene lost 0 bases and the J gene lost 1 base, with 7 bases spanning the gap. This chain's CDR3 is CASSLEGVNTGELFF. The CDR3 DNA reads as TGCGCCAGCAGCTTGGAAGGCGTGAACACCGGGGAGCTGTTTTTT.

This clonotype was counted ten times or more. The rearrangement uses TRBV29-1 and TRBJ2-3; the D gene is possibly TRBD2 (5 bases). Germline V gene lookup returns CDR1 SQVTM and CDR2 ANQGSEA. V was cut by 2 bases and J by 5 bases, with 20 bases left in between. CDR3 length equals 16 residues. CDR3 sequence reads: CSVEPPAAGVEDTQYF. The CDR3 DNA is TGCAGCGTTGAACCCCCCGCTGCGGGCGTTGAAGATACGCAGTATTTT.

Many counts were recorded for this clonotype. This chain links TRBV9 with TRBJ1-2; maybe TRBD1 (6 bases). V was trimmed by 4 bases and J by 6 bases, leaving 22 bases between them. The CDR3 runs 16 residues. Germline V gene data show CDR1 as SGDLS and CDR2 as YYNGEE. The CDR3 protein is CASSLLWGALGDGYTF. The CDR3 nucleotides read TGTGCCAGCAGCCTGCTTTGGGGGGCCCTGGGAGATGGCTACACCTTC.

This clonotype was detected many times. The rearrangement joins TRBV20-1 to TRBJ2-2; maybe TRBD1 (5 bases). Trimming pared 0 bases from V and 2 bases from J, leaving 10 bases between. Germline loops: CDR1 DFQATT, CDR2 SNEGSKA (reference sequence). The CDR3 has 15 residues. Written as DNA, the CDR3 is TGCAGTGCTAGAGATTTCAGGGATAACACCGGGGAGCTGTTTTTT. Protein: CSARDFRDNTGELFF.

This clonotype showed up many times. V gene TRBV13 combines with J gene TRBJ2-1, with 11 bases that match TRBD2. Germline loops: CDR1 PRHDT, CDR2 FYEKMQ (reference sequence). Trimming cost V 4 bases and J 8 bases; bases outside gene matches: 7. The CDR3 loop spans 15 amino acids. CDR3 sequence reads: CASSYSGGAQDEQFF. The CDR3 nucleotides read TGTGCCAGCAGCTATAGCGGGGGGGCTCAGGATGAGCAGTTCTTC.

This clonotype qualifies as medium-sized. The chain is built from TRBV29-1 and TRBJ1-2; 8 nucleotides align to TRBD1. The germline V gene has CDR1 SQVTM and CDR2 ANQGSEA. V dropped 4 bases and J dropped 1; count of bases not matched to a gene: 5. The CDR3 contains 14 residues. The CDR3 coding sequence is TGCAGCGTTGGACAGGGGACTGGTAACTATGGCTACACCTTC. The encoded protein is CSVGQGTGNYGYTF.

This clonotype appeared a few times. The CDR3 sequence is CASSNRIDSSTDTQYF. As DNA, the CDR3 is TGTGCCAGCAGCAACAGGATCGACTCTAGCACAGATACGCAGTATTTT. This rearrangement joins TRBV11-1 to TRBJ2-3, with D possibly matching TRBD1 (5 bases). CDR1 SGHAT and CDR2 FQDESV come from the germline V gene (reference sequence). This CDR3 contains 16 residues. V was pared by 5 bases and J by 0 bases, with 15 bases between. The variable domain in full, with the rest retrieved from reference TRBV11-1 and TRBJ2-3, is EAEVAQSPRYKITEKSQAVAFWCDPISGHATLYWYRQILGQGPELLVQFQDESVVDDSQLPKDRFSAERLKGVDSTLKIQPAELGDSAMYLCASSNRIDSSTDTQYFGPGTRLTVL.

The rearrangement joins TRBV29-1 to TRBJ1-1; D is uncertain. CDR3 length: 12 residues. CDR1 is SQVTM and CDR2 is ANQGSEA in the germline V gene. The V end lost 0 bases, the J end lost 9 bases, and 11 bases lay between the germline ends. This chain's CDR3 is CSVEDVSQKAFF. The CDR3 nucleotides are TGCAGCGTTGAAGATGTATCTCAAAAAGCTTTCTTT.

This clonotype was recorded at least ten times. The chain combines TRBV11-3 with TRBJ2-2; 7 nucleotides match TRBD1. Germline V gene lookup returns CDR1 SGHNT and CDR2 YENEEA. V lost 5 bases, J lost 4 bases, and 7 bases stayed unmatched. The CDR3 contains 15 residues. CDR3 sequence: CASSPNRGVTGELFF. CDR3 sequence (DNA): TGTGCCAGCAGCCCCAACAGGGGCGTCACCGGGGAGCTGTTTTTT.

In its sample, this clonotype ranks as medium-sized. The rearrangement uses TRBV10-2 and TRBJ2-3; 8 bases fit TRBD2. The CDR3 contains 14 residues. After removal of 5 bases from V and 3 bases from J, the junction contained 4 bases not matched to a gene. Per the germline V gene, CDR1 is WSHSY and CDR2 is SAAADI. CDR3 amino acids: CASSKRGRTDTQYF. For the CDR3, the DNA is TGCGCCAGCAGTAAGCGGGGGCGGACAGATACGCAGTATTTT.

The V gene is TRBV7-9, the J gene TRBJ1-2; D is undetermined. Germline CDR1 and CDR2: SEHNR and FQNEAQ (reference sequence). Trimming took 5 bases from V and 2 from J, leaving 6 bases between them. There are 12 residues in the CDR3. Here the CDR3 DNA reads TGTGCCAGCAGCCCATCGAACTATGGCTACACCTTC. The encoded protein is CASSPSNYGYTF. The variable domain in full, completed from reference TRBV7-9 and TRBJ1-2, reads DTGVSQNPRHKITKRGQNVTFRCDPISEHNRLYWYRQTLGQGPEFLTYFQNEAQLEKSRLLSDRFSAERPKGSFSTLEIQRTEQGDSAMYLCASSPSNYGYTFGSGTRLTVV.

In this sample, this clonotype turned up many times. The V and J genes are TRBV7-3 and TRBJ2-1; the D gene is possibly TRBD1 (5 bases). The CDR3 sequence is 16 residues long. Germline CDR1 is SGHTA and CDR2 is FQGTGA. Between the trimmed V and J ends, which lost 2 bases and 0 bases, there was a span of 11 bases. The CDR3 bases are TGTGCCAGCAGCTTAGCCGGACAAAGCTCCTACAATGAGCAGTTCTTC. The encoded protein is CASSLAGQSSYNEQFF.

This clonotype was counted at least ten times. The rearrangement joins TRBV7-2 to TRBJ1-2, with 7 bases aligning to TRBD1. CDR3 size: 13 residues. The V gene's germline CDR1 is SGHTA and CDR2 FQGNSA. V was clipped by 2 bases and J by 7 bases; unmatched bases: 4. CDR3 loop: CASSLSRTGGYTF. The CDR3 nucleotides are TGTGCCAGCAGCTTATCCCGGACAGGTGGCTACACCTTC.

This clonotype was seen repeatedly, ten times or more. This chain's CDR3 is CASSWTRRGLEQYF. DNA of the CDR3: TGCGCCAGCAGCTGGACTCGAAGGGGTCTCGAGCAGTACTTC. The genes are TRBV5-1 and TRBJ2-7, with D perhaps assigned TRBD1 or TRBD2 (5 bases each). The germline gives CDR1 SGHRS, CDR2 YFSETQ. The CDR3 consists of 14 residues. Trimming took off 3 bases at V and 6 bases at J, with 16 bases between the two ends.

This clonotype was counted many times. This chain connects TRBV27 to TRBJ1-1, with D hard to call. This CDR3 has 15 residues. V was pared by 5 bases and J by 1 base, with 14 bases between. Looked up from germline, CDR1 is MNHEY and CDR2 is SMNVEV (reference sequence). CDR3 protein: CASSPWTSRNTEAFF. In DNA form, the CDR3 reads TGTGCCAGCAGTCCGTGGACCAGTCGGAACACTGAAGCTTTCTTT.

In this sample, this clonotype turned up many times. V usage is TRBV29-1 and J usage is TRBJ2-5; TRBD2 matches 12 bases. After removal of 5 bases from V and 4 bases from J, the junction contained 8 bases not matched to a gene. In germline, CDR1 is SQVTM, CDR2 ANQGSEA. The CDR3 loop spans 15 amino acids. The CDR3 DNA reads as TGCAGCGTTTACAAGGCTAGCGGGGGGGCAGAGACCCAGTACTTC. It codes for CSVYKASGGAETQYF.